The 23 T cell receptor beta chains presented below share a single source sample, sequenced in a study of CD8 T cells in ankylosing spondylitis. TCRdb ran MiXCR on the 5' RACE reads and lists one entry per CDR3 protein. The sample has approximately 340,000 distinct CDR3 sequences, 14% to 15% seen once. What was sequenced was blood, either unsorted or a sorted T cell fraction (not recorded which). These receptors originate from a male donor with ankylosing spondylitis or in good health (not recorded which).

The rearrangement joins TRBV10-2 to TRBJ2-7; D is uncertain. The V end lost 2 bases, the J end lost 4 bases, and 12 bases lay between the germline ends. Germline V CDR1 and CDR2: WSHSY, SAAADI. This CDR3 region has 14 residues. The DNA for the CDR3 is TGCGCCAGCAGTGAGGGCGGACCTGTTTACGAGCAGTACTTC. Translating it yields CASSEGGPVYEQYF.

This clonotype has ten or more counts. J is TRBJ2-7 and V is TRBV12-3 or TRBV12-4, with TRBD1 as a possible D gene (6 bases). The CDR3 has 14 residues. Trimming took 1 base from V and 2 from J, leaving 9 bases between them. In DNA form, the CDR3 reads TGTGCCAGCAGTTTAGGGACAGCCGCCTACGAGCAGTACTTC. This codes for CASSLGTAAYEQYF.

The chain employs TRBV11-2 and TRBJ1-2, with D hard to call. CDR3 length: 14 amino acids. Germline CDR1 and CDR2: SGHAT and FQNNGV. V shed 3 bases and J shed 2 bases, with 10 bases lying between them. For the CDR3, the DNA is TGTGCCAGCAGCTTTCGTGCAGAAAACTATGGCTACACCTTC. Residues: CASSFRAENYGYTF.

The rearrangement uses TRBV5-1 and TRBJ2-1; TRBD2 matches at 12 bases. Trimming at V came to 0 bases and at J to 9 bases, leaving 4 bases not matched to a gene. This CDR3 is 15 amino acids long. CDR1 and CDR2 (germline): SGHRS, YFSETQ. The CDR3 is CASSLASGGASEQFF. The CDR3 DNA sequence: TGCGCCAGCAGCTTGGCTAGCGGGGGGGCTAGTGAGCAGTTCTTC.

J is TRBJ2-5 and V is TRBV11-2, with D tentatively TRBD1 (6 bases). Germline lookup yields CDR1 SGHAT and CDR2 FQNNGV. The CDR3 is made up of 15 amino acids. Trimming shortened V by 2 bases and J by 4 bases, and 14 bases separated the two germline ends. CDR3 in amino acids: CASSLLDQGLETQYF. CDR3 DNA sequence: TGTGCCAGCAGCTTACTGGATCAGGGGTTAGAGACCCAGTACTTC.

In this sample, this clonotype turned up a few times. The V call is TRBV2, the J call TRBJ2-3, with D uncertain. Germline lookup yields CDR1 SNHLY and CDR2 FYNNEI. The ends were cut back, 3 bases at V and 7 bases at J, with 5 bases in the middle. The length of the CDR3 is 11 residues. The DNA for the CDR3 is TGTGCCAGCAGTGACCGCTATACGCAGTATTTT. Encoded protein: CASSDRYTQYF.

The V and J genes are TRBV2 and TRBJ2-2, with D hard to call. Germline V gives CDR1 SNHLY, CDR2 FYNNEI. Between the trimmed V and J ends, which lost 6 bases and 1 base, there was a span of 9 bases. The CDR3 extends over 14 amino acids. CDR3: CASSAYRNTGELFF. CDR3 coding DNA: TGTGCCAGCAGCGCCTATCGGAACACCGGGGAGCTGTTTTTT.

This clonotype was recorded a few times. V and J are TRBV11-3 and TRBJ2-1; TRBD2 matches 16 bases. CDR3 length: 17 amino acids. Germline CDR1 SGHNT, CDR2 YENEEA. Losses at the gene ends were 5 bases for V and 7 bases for J; bases not matched to a gene: 8. CDR3 nucleotide sequence: TGTGCCAGCAGCCCCCGGGGGACTAGCGGGAGGGAAAATGAGCAGTTCTTC. As protein: CASSPRGTSGRENEQFF.

The J gene is TRBJ1-1, the V gene TRBV28; unclear D gene. The V and J ends lost 6 bases and 4 bases respectively, with 15 bases between them. The CDR3 has 14 residues. Germline V gives CDR1 MDHEN, CDR2 SYDVKM. The CDR3 DNA follows: TGTGCCAGCAGGCGGGGAGTGGTAGGCACTGAAGCTTTCTTT. It specifies CASRRGVVGTEAFF.

This clonotype was found a few times. The chain couples TRBV12-3 or TRBV12-4 to TRBJ2-3, with 8 bases lining up with TRBD1. With 7 bases clipped from V and 2 bases from J, the junction kept 5 bases outside the gene matches. This CDR3 has 14 amino acids. CDR3 loop: CASTDRGNTDTQYF. CDR3 coding DNA: TGTGCCAGCACCGACAGGGGTAACACAGATACGCAGTATTTT.

This chain joins TRBV12-3 or TRBV12-4 and TRBJ2-7, with 7 bases that match TRBD1. This CDR3 has 14 amino acids. Trimming at V came to 6 bases and at J to 0 bases, leaving 5 bases not matched to a gene. In DNA form, the CDR3 reads TGTGCCAGCAGGCCGGGACAGAGCTCCTACGAGCAGTACTTC. Its protein product is CASRPGQSSYEQYF.

The chain has TRBV4-2 and TRBJ2-1; 9 nucleotides agree with TRBD2. This CDR3 region has 16 residues. CDR1 and CDR2 from the germline V gene are LGHNA and YNFKEQ. V dropped 6 bases and J dropped 7; count of bases not matched to a gene: 13. The CDR3 coding sequence is TGTGCCAGCAGGGATAAGGCTAGCGGGAATTCGAATGAGCAGTTCTTC. Its translation: CASRDKASGNSNEQFF.

This clonotype was seen many times. The chain uses TRBV5-6 and TRBJ2-1; 8 bases align to TRBD2. The junction had 10 bases not matched to a gene; V was cut back by 6 bases and J by 5 bases. The CDR3 is made up of 15 amino acids. In germline, CDR1 is SGHDT, CDR2 YYEEEE. CDR3 DNA: TGTGCCAGCACCCTCCCGAGACTAGCGAACAATGAGCAGTTCTTC. It encodes CASTLPRLANNEQFF.

The V gene is TRBV5-1, the J gene TRBJ1-1; the D gene is possibly TRBD1 (5 bases). This CDR3 has 15 amino acids. From germline, CDR1 is SGHRS and CDR2 YFSETQ. V lost 2 bases and J lost 1, with 12 bases in between. DNA for the CDR3: TGCGCCAGCAGCTTAACAGCTAGGGGGAACACTGAAGCTTTCTTT. Protein: CASSLTARGNTEAFF.

This clonotype was recorded a few times. This chain connects TRBV10-2 to TRBJ1-1; D call uncertain. The V end lost 3 bases, the J end lost 0 bases, and 11 bases lay between the germline ends. CDR3 length: 15 amino acids. CDR1 is WSHSY and CDR2 is SAAADI in the germline V gene. The DNA for the CDR3 is TGCGCCAGCAGTGATGATGTGAGACTGAACACTGAAGCTTTCTTT. Protein: CASSDDVRLNTEAFF.

The rearrangement uses TRBV10-3 and TRBJ2-4, with 9 bases aligning to TRBD1. The V segment lost 3 bases and the J segment 4 bases; nucleotides outside the gene matches: 1. The CDR3 covers 14 residues. Germline V gene data show CDR1 as ENHRY and CDR2 as SYGVKD. The CDR3 bases are TGTGCCATCAGTGACGGACAGGGGAAAAACATTCAGTACTTC. It is translated as CAISDGQGKNIQYF.

The chain joins TRBV20-1 to TRBJ2-7, with TRBD2 matching over 11 bases. Germline V gene sequence: CDR1 DFQATT, CDR2 SNEGSKA (reference sequence). There are 16 residues in the CDR3. V shed 6 bases, J shed 0 bases, and the junction held 10 bases outside the gene matches. Here the CDR3 DNA reads TGCAGTGCCACAATACTAGCGGGAGCCCTCTCCTACGAGCAGTACTTC. It yields the protein CSATILAGALSYEQYF.

This clonotype showed up many times. This chain uses TRBV5-1 with TRBJ2-1; TRBD2 matches at 8 bases. The junction had 6 bases not matched to a gene; V was cut back by 4 bases and J by 6 bases. The germline CDR1 and CDR2 sequences are SGHRS and YFSETQ. The CDR3 is 14 residues long. In DNA form, the CDR3 reads TGCGCCAGCAGCGTCGGACTAGCTACCAATGAGCAGTTCTTC. Translating it yields CASSVGLATNEQFF.

The chain uses TRBV6-5 and TRBJ2-5; D might be TRBD1 (5 bases). Germline V gene data show CDR1 as MNHEY and CDR2 as SVGAGI. CDR3 size: 16 residues. The V and J ends lost 4 bases and 2 bases respectively, with 17 bases between them. The CDR3 DNA sequence: TGTGCCAGCAGTTTCTACTCGACAGCGATTCAAGAGACCCAGTACTTC. Protein: CASSFYSTAIQETQYF.

This clonotype has more than one count but fewer than ten. This rearrangement joins TRBV12-3 or TRBV12-4 to TRBJ2-1; 7 bases line up with TRBD2. V was pared by 4 bases and J by 9 bases, with 15 bases of the junction left unmatched. The CDR3 contains 16 residues. In DNA, the CDR3 is TGTGCCAGCAGTTCCCCCCTGGCGGGAGCCAACGTTGAGCAGTTCTTC. Amino acid sequence: CASSSPLAGANVEQFF.

V is TRBV5-1 and J is TRBJ2-7; D is possibly TRBD1 (6 bases). Germline CDR1 reads SGHRS; CDR2 reads YFSETQ. Trimming shortened V by 5 bases and J by 2 bases, and 14 bases separated the two germline ends. The CDR3 has 14 residues. This chain's CDR3 is CASSTGQIAYEQYF. Written as DNA, the CDR3 is TGCGCCAGCAGTACAGGGCAGATCGCCTACGAGCAGTACTTC.

This sequence joins TRBV9 and TRBJ2-2; a weak D match, TRBD1 (6 bases). The V gene's germline CDR1 is SGDLS and CDR2 YYNGEE. Trimming stripped 5 bases from V and 7 bases from J, with 12 bases between. The CDR3 is made up of 13 amino acids. CDR3 amino acids: CASSPGVGGELFF. The DNA of the CDR3 is TGTGCCAGCAGTCCAGGGGTGGGCGGGGAGCTGTTTTTT.

The chain links TRBV7-9 to TRBJ1-2; TRBD1 matches at 7 bases. Germline assignment: CDR1 SEHNR and CDR2 FQNEAQ (reference sequence). V was pared by 3 bases and J by 6 bases, with 10 bases of the junction left unmatched. This CDR3 spans 15 amino acids. DNA of the CDR3: TGTGCCAGCAGCTTCTCGACAGGGACTCCAAATGGCTACACCTTC. It encodes CASSFSTGTPNGYTF.